This TCR beta chain was captured by sequencing in a study of shared clonotypes between healthy human individuals. About the study: Donor composition was a couple of women and a few men, aged 18 to 49.

Regarding this clone: Its antigen is not known.

Naive-designated CD8 cells lacked CD45RO, were positively enriched for CCR7, and omitted terminally differentiated effector memory CD45RA+ cells. Template for every sorted-subset replicate PCR totaled around 200 ng DNA, about 30,000 T cell genomes. Profiled with immunoSEQ multiplex PCR; TCRdb holds only in-frame clones, not every one. The table records some 600,000 clones, 95% to 96% of them present only once. Overall study findings and caveats: Compared with memory subsets, naive subsets generally had larger estimated richness. The diversity represented, both genetic and in exposure history, was limited by few donors.

The germline V gene has CDR1 MNHEY and CDR2 SMNVEV (reference sequence). The CDR3 runs 16 residues. Trimming cost V 3 bases and J 0 bases, with 9 bases left between them. Material for sequencing was naive CD8+ T cells sorted from blood. The chain has TRBV27 and TRBJ2-6; D remains unclear. The receptor's source is a woman aged 30 to 39 in good health. CDR3 residues: CASSLGWGSGANVLTF. The CDR3 DNA is TGTGCCAGCAGTTTGGGATGGGGCTCTGGGGCCAACGTCCTGACTTTC.